Given below is one T cell receptor beta chain in context. Original methodology: By means of reference gene primer amplification, nucleated cell counts were estimated. The repertoire was sequenced with immunoSEQ multiplex PCR; TCRdb's copy has only in-frame clones and lacks some. The V and J calls and the clone size are those of that table, but D and trimming were determined from the DNA. The sample includes roughly 300,000 clones, over 70% of them seen just once. V shed 5 bases, J shed 10 bases, and the junction held 8 bases outside the gene matches. The CDR3 loop spans 14 amino acids. CDR1 and CDR2 from the germline V gene are MNHEY and SMNVEV (reference sequence). The data were obtained in a study of blood T cell repertoires in COVID-19. At the level of the study: COVID-19 samples, acute and convalescent, were from the United States, Italy and Spain. Sources were T cells, B-cell-depleted T cells, or PBMCs; the material itself was cDNA or gDNA.

The clonotype comes from a woman in her thirties or forties who had recovered from COVID-19. The rearrangement joins TRBV27 to TRBJ1-6; 7 positions match TRBD1. The sample comprised peripheral blood. The CDR3: CASSDTGAGSPLHF. CDR3 in DNA: TGTGCCAGCAGTGATACAGGGGCCGGCTCACCCCTCCACTTT.